The 8 T cell receptor beta chains presented below share a single source sample, sequenced in a study of T-cell memory formation after mild COVID-19. TCRdb re-analysed the 5' RACE reads in MiXCR, keeping a single row per CDR3 protein. The data show about 410,000 distinct CDR3 sequences, 23% seen once. Sequencing was carried out using PBMCs or a T cell subset sorted from them (not recorded which). The receptor set was obtained from an adult woman who had mild COVID-19 (a few samples of this study predate the infection). Cell type and time point are not known.

This clonotype was detected only a few times. The chain combines TRBV7-9 with TRBJ2-7; D call uncertain. The V and J ends lost 3 bases and 8 bases respectively, with 11 bases between them. The CDR3 runs 12 residues. The germline V gene has CDR1 SEHNR and CDR2 FQNEAQ (reference sequence). The CDR3 reads CASSFRGVKQYF. Here the CDR3 DNA reads TGTGCCAGCAGCTTCCGTGGAGTGAAGCAGTACTTC.

This clonotype occurred a few times. The J gene is TRBJ2-3, the V gene TRBV29-1; maybe TRBD2 (5 bases). Germline CDR1 reads SQVTM; CDR2 reads ANQGSEA. Trimming shortened V by 3 bases and J by 2 bases, and 21 bases separated the two germline ends. This CDR3 contains 17 residues. The CDR3 coding sequence is TGCAGCGTTGAGAACAAAAATGAAGCGGTCTACACAGATACGCAGTATTTT. This translates into CSVENKNEAVYTDTQYF.

This clonotype was seen a few times. V and J are TRBV7-9 and TRBJ1-1; 8 nucleotides match TRBD1. The trim removed 0 bases at V and 2 bases at J, leaving 5 bases unmatched. This CDR3 spans 16 amino acids. CDR1 is SEHNR, CDR2 FQNEAQ, per germline (reference sequence). CDR3 protein: CASSLALGTGNTEAFF. The CDR3 region has the DNA TGTGCCAGCAGCTTAGCGCTAGGGACAGGAAACACTGAAGCTTTCTTT.

In its sample, this clonotype was seen a few times. The chain has TRBV7-9 and TRBJ2-7, with D unclear. Germline CDR1 is SEHNR and CDR2 is FQNEAQ (reference sequence). The V and J ends lost 5 bases and 1 base respectively, with 12 bases between them. The CDR3 sequence is 14 residues long. The CDR3 nucleotides are TGTGCCAGCAGCCCTCCTGTCAGTTCCTACGAGCAGTACTTC. This translates into CASSPPVSSYEQYF.

This rearrangement joins TRBV7-8 to TRBJ2-1; 9 bases match TRBD2. This CDR3 has 14 amino acids. With V trimmed by 3 bases and J by 7 bases, 4 bases remained unmatched. Germline assignment: CDR1 SGHVS and CDR2 FQNEAQ. CDR3 coding DNA: TGTGCCAGCAGCTTTAGCGGGAGAAAAAATGAGCAGTTCTTC. Translating gives CASSFSGRKNEQFF.

This clonotype has only a few counts. The chain uses TRBV27 and TRBJ1-1; D gene uncertain. The V and J ends lost 6 bases and 1 base respectively, with 9 bases between them. Germline V gives CDR1 MNHEY, CDR2 SMNVEV (reference sequence). The CDR3 runs 13 residues. CDR3: CASRNGPNTEAFF. DNA of the CDR3: TGTGCCAGCAGGAACGGACCGAACACTGAAGCTTTCTTT.

This clonotype appeared many times. This chain connects TRBV12-3 or TRBV12-4 to TRBJ2-3; D may be TRBD1 (5 bases). The CDR3 runs to 14 residues. With 6 bases removed from V and 0 bases from J, the gap between germline ends came to 10 bases. The CDR3 region has the DNA TGTGCCAGCAGACCTCAGGGCAGCACAGATACGCAGTATTTT. This sequence encodes CASRPQGSTDTQYF.

This rearrangement joins TRBV12-3 or TRBV12-4 to TRBJ2-3; the D is unclear. V was trimmed by 1 base and J by 2 bases, leaving 13 bases between them. The CDR3 extends over 16 amino acids. DNA of the CDR3: TGTGCCAGCAGTTTAGTCCCGATCCCTGACACAGATACGCAGTATTTT. Protein: CASSLVPIPDTDTQYF.